Shown below are 8 T cell receptor beta chains from a single sample sequenced in a study of CD8 T cells in Susac syndrome. Random hexamers were used to reverse transcribe roughly 0.5 to 1 ug of RNA. TCRdb re-called the immunoSEQ multiplex PCR reads through MiXCR, storing one row per CDR3 protein. The data contain some 130,000 distinct CDR3 sequences, about 94% of them singletons. The sequencing sample was made of CD4+ T cells from PBMCs. These receptors were collected from a human donor with multiple sclerosis.

The chain carries TRBV5-6 and TRBJ2-7; D uncertain. The CDR3 loop spans 13 amino acids. Trimming stripped 2 bases from V and 2 bases from J, with 8 bases between. The germline gives CDR1 SGHDT, CDR2 YYEEEE. This CDR3 reads CASSLVSTYEQYF. DNA for the CDR3: TGTGCCAGCAGCTTAGTTTCAACCTACGAGCAGTACTTC. Based on the CDR3 plus reference TRBV5-6 and TRBJ2-7, the full variable domain is DAGVTQSPTHLIKTRGQQVTLRCSPKSGHDTVSWYQQALGQGPQFIFQYYEEEERQRGNFPDRFSGHQFPNYSSELNVNALLLGDSALYLCASSLVSTYEQYFGPGTRLTVT.

This chain joins TRBV5-1 and TRBJ1-2, with 7 bases fitting TRBD1. The V and J ends lost 4 bases and 8 bases, in that order; junction bases with no gene match: 5. CDR3 length: 12 amino acids. The germline V gene has CDR1 SGHRS and CDR2 YFSETQ. In DNA form, the CDR3 reads TGCGCCAGCAGCCGTGACAGGGACGGCTACACCTTC. It encodes CASSRDRDGYTF.

The rearrangement joins TRBV27 to TRBJ2-7, with D possibly being TRBD1 or TRBD2 (5 bases each). Germline lookup yields CDR1 MNHEY and CDR2 SMNVEV (reference sequence). The V end was cut by 6 bases, the J end by 5 bases, with 17 bases between. This CDR3 contains 14 residues. The CDR3 protein is CASSADWGTHEQYF. In nucleotides, the CDR3 is TGTGCCAGCAGCGCGGATTGGGGGACCCACGAGCAGTACTTC.

V is TRBV3-1 and J is TRBJ1-1; 7 bases align to TRBD1. The CDR3 is 15 residues long. V lost 0 bases, J lost 0 bases, and 1 base stayed unmatched. Germline V gene data show CDR1 as LGHDT and CDR2 as YNNKEL (reference sequence). CDR3 sequence (DNA): TGTGCCAGCAGCCAAGAGACAGGGATGAACACTGAAGCTTTCTTT. Its protein is CASSQETGMNTEAFF.

The chain couples TRBV6-5 to TRBJ2-2; 7 bases align to TRBD1. Trimming took 6 bases from V and 3 from J; bases not matched to a gene: 7. This CDR3 spans 15 amino acids. Germline lookup yields CDR1 MNHEY and CDR2 SVGAGI. CDR3 nucleotide sequence: TGTGCCAGCAGCCTAGGACAGGACTACACCGGGGAGCTGTTTTTT. Its translation: CASSLGQDYTGELFF.

The CDR3 DNA is TGTGCCAGCAGCGTATCGTCGGCCTACTCTGGAAACACCATATATTTT. Amino acids: CASSVSSAYSGNTIYF. This sequence joins TRBV9 and TRBJ1-3; no clear D. Germline V gene lookup returns CDR1 SGDLS and CDR2 YYNGEE. The CDR3 length is 16 residues. V was shortened by 1 base and J by 0 bases, with 11 bases between the two germline ends.

V usage is TRBV6-5 and J usage is TRBJ1-2; possibly TRBD1 for D (6 bases). Per the germline V gene, CDR1 is MNHEY and CDR2 is SVGAGI. The CDR3 runs 14 residues. V was clipped by 6 bases and J by 4 bases, with 15 bases between them. CDR3 protein: CASRGSGGPYGYTF. DNA for the CDR3: TGTGCCAGCAGGGGTTCTGGGGGCCCCTATGGCTACACCTTC.

The rearrangement joins TRBV14 to TRBJ2-5, with unresolved D. Germline V lookup: CDR1 SGHDN, CDR2 FVKESK. With 2 bases removed from V and 5 bases from J, the gap between germline ends came to 6 bases. CDR3 size: 12 residues. CDR3: CASSQSGETQYF. The CDR3 nucleotides are TGTGCCAGCAGCCAATCCGGCGAGACCCAGTACTTC.